This paragraph covers one T cell receptor (beta chain) sequence. Sequenced by immunoSEQ multiplex PCR; TCRdb stores in-frame clones only, minus some. The table includes hundreds of thousands of clones, about 90% detected once. The CDR3 covers 15 residues. The germline CDR1 and CDR2 sequences are MGHRA and YSYEKL. V dropped 2 bases and J dropped 3 bases, with 11 bases sitting between them. The data were taken from a study of blood T cell repertoires in COVID-19. This receptor was taken from a woman in her twenties or thirties who had recovered from COVID-19. This chain uses TRBV4-1 with TRBJ1-3; D unclear. Material: peripheral blood. This CDR3 reads CASSQLTISGNTIYF. In DNA, the CDR3 is TGCGCCAGCAGCCAATTAACTATAAGTGGAAACACCATATATTTT.